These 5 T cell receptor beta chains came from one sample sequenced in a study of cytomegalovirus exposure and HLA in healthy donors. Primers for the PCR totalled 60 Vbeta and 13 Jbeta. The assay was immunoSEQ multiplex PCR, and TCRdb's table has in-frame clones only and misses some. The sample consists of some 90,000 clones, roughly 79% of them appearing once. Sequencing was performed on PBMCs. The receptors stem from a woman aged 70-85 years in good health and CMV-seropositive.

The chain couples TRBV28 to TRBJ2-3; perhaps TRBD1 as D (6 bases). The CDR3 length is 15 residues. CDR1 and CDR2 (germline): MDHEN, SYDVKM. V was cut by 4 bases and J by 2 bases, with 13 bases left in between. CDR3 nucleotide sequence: TGTGCCAGCAGTTCCCTGAACAGGGCCACAGATACGCAGTATTTT. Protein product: CASSSLNRATDTQYF. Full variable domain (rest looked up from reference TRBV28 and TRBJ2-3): DVKVTQSSRYLVKRTGEKVFLECVQDMDHENMFWYRQDPGLGLRLIYFSYDVKMKEKGDIPEGYSVSREKKERFSLILESASTNQTSMYLCASSSLNRATDTQYFGPGTRLTVL.

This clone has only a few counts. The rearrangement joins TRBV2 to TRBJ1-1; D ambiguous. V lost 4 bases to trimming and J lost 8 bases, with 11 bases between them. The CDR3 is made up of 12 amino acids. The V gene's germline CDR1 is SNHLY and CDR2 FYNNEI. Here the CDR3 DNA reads TGTGCCAGCAGTGTTATGGCAGTCGAAGCTTTCTTT. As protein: CASSVMAVEAFF.

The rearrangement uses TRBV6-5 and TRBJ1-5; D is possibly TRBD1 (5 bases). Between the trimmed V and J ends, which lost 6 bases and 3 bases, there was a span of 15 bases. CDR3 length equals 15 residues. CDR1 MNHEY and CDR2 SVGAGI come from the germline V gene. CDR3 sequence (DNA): TGTGCCAGCAGGCCGGGGGGGGTCCCCAATCAGCCCCAGCATTTT. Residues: CASRPGGVPNQPQHF.

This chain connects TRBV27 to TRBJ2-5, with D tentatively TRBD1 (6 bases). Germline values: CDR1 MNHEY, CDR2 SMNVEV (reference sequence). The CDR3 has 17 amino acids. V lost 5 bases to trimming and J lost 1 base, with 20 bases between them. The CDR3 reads CASSPSPPGVIQETQYF. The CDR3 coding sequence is TGTGCCAGCAGTCCCTCCCCGCCAGGGGTAATCCAAGAGACCCAGTACTTC.

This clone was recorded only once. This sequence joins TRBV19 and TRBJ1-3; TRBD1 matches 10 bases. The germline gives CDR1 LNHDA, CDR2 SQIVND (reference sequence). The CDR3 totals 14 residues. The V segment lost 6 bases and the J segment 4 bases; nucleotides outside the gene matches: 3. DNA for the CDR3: TGTGCCAGTAGCGGGACAGGGGTGGGAAACACCATATATTTT. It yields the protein CASSGTGVGNTIYF.